This entry lists 6 T cell receptor beta chains sequenced from one sample in a study of cytomegalovirus exposure and HLA in healthy donors. Use of 60 Vbeta and 13 Jbeta primers characterized the PCR. TCRdb keeps only in-frame clones here, not all; method: immunoSEQ multiplex PCR. The profile covers 150,000 or so clones, with approximately 71% appearing a single time and under 11% taken by the ten largest. The sequencing sample was made of PBMCs. The receptors were gathered from a man aged 30 to 45 in good health and CMV-seropositive.

The chain uses TRBV5-1 and TRBJ2-1; 9 bases are a match to TRBD2. V trimming: 1 base; J trimming: 10 bases; junction bases outside the gene matches: 12. Germline assignment: CDR1 SGHRS and CDR2 YFSETQ. CDR3 length: 16 amino acids. This CDR3 is CASSLSGTSSSREQFF. The CDR3 DNA follows: TGCGCCAGCAGCTTGTCCGGGACTAGCTCCTCCCGGGAGCAGTTCTTC.

The rearrangement joins TRBV13 to TRBJ2-5, with 7 bases lining up with TRBD1. TRBJ2-7 explains the end of the DNA better; the J call may be wrong. Germline V lookup: CDR1 PRHDT, CDR2 FYEKMQ (reference sequence). The CDR3 has 13 residues. Here the CDR3 DNA reads TGTGCCAGCAGCGAGGGGCCAGGGGGCGAGCAGTACTTC. This translates into CASSEGPGGEQYF.

As DNA, the CDR3 is TGTGCCAGCCGTCGCGGGGTAGACTATGGCTACACCTTC. Its translation is CASRRGVDYGYTF. This chain links TRBV25-1 with TRBJ1-2; D remains ambiguous. Deletions cut 8 bases from V and 3 bases from J, with 13 bases between. CDR3 length: 13 residues. Per germline, CDR1 MGHDK and CDR2 SYGVNS.

The gene calls are TRBV15 and TRBJ2-7; D possibly corresponds to TRBD1 (5 bases). V lost 6 bases to trimming and J lost 2 bases, with 11 bases between them. There are 13 residues in the CDR3. Per germline, CDR1 LNHNV and CDR2 YYDKDF (reference sequence). CDR3 protein: CATSPKGTYEQYF. The CDR3 DNA reads as TGTGCCACCAGTCCCAAGGGGACCTACGAGCAGTACTTC.

The rearrangement joins TRBV15 to TRBJ1-1, with a tentative D call TRBD1 (5 bases). Germline V gene data show CDR1 as LNHNV and CDR2 as YYDKDF (reference sequence). The CDR3 consists of 14 residues. Trimming removed 5 bases from V and 0 bases from J, with 10 bases in between. The CDR3 bases are TGTGCCACCAGCTCGACAGCAATGAACACTGAAGCTTTCTTT. The encoded protein is CATSSTAMNTEAFF.

The J gene is TRBJ1-2, the V gene TRBV5-1; D may be TRBD1 (5 bases). Germline CDR1 SGHRS, CDR2 YFSETQ. CDR3 size: 17 residues. V lost 7 bases, J lost 0 bases, and 22 bases lay in between. The chain's CDR3 is CASSLRAGLTANYGYTF. Written as DNA, the CDR3 is TGCGCCAGCTCCCTAAGGGCAGGGCTAACAGCTAACTATGGCTACACCTTC.